Listed below are T cell receptor beta chains from one sample, sequenced in a study of blood T cell repertoires in COVID-19. Method: immunoSEQ multiplex PCR; TCRdb's copy keeps in-frame clones and lacks some. The data hold more than 200,000 clones, with about nine tenths observed a single time. Material: peripheral blood. Receptors were obtained from a man aged 50-59 years with acute or convalescent COVID-19. Each CDR3 is given with its conserved first and last residue. Each record gives: D gene, V gene, CDR3 length, J gene, clone size, CDR3 DNA, CDR3 protein. D genes are given only for firm matches. Clone size is shown for a subset of rows, as once, few, many or a class of expanded clone.

d_gene: TRBD2; v_gene: TRBV20-1; len: 15; j_gene: TRBJ2-5; abundance: NA; CDR3nt: TGCAGTGCTAGTGTAGCGGGGGTCCTCGGGGAGACCCAGTACTTC; CDR3aa: CSASVAGVLGETQYF
d_gene: NA; v_gene: TRBV7-9; len: 17; j_gene: TRBJ1-6; abundance: NA; CDR3nt: TGTGCCAGCAGCTTAATAGGGGTTGGCTCCTATAATTCACCCCTCCACTTT; CDR3aa: CASSLIGVGSYNSPLHF
d_gene: TRBD1; v_gene: TRBV16; len: 13; j_gene: TRBJ1-2; abundance: NA; CDR3nt: TGTGCCAGCAGCCAATGGGACAGAGAAGGCTACACCTTC; CDR3aa: CASSQWDREGYTF
d_gene: TRBD1; v_gene: TRBV29-1; len: 13; j_gene: TRBJ1-4; abundance: few; CDR3nt: TGCAGCGTCTCCGACAGGGGTTGGGAAAAACTGTTTTTT; CDR3aa: CSVSDRGWEKLFF
d_gene: NA; v_gene: TRBV11-2; len: 14; j_gene: TRBJ2-7; abundance: NA; CDR3nt: TGTGCCAGCAGCCCCCGGGCAGGGAACTTCGAGCAGTACTTC; CDR3aa: CASSPRAGNFEQYF
d_gene: NA; v_gene: TRBV20-1; len: 14; j_gene: TRBJ1-5; abundance: once; CDR3nt: TGCAGTGCTAGTCGTGGCAGAAGCAATCAGCCCCAGCATTTT; CDR3aa: CSASRGRSNQPQHF
d_gene: NA; v_gene: TRBV19; len: 13; j_gene: TRBJ1-1; abundance: NA; CDR3nt: TGTGCCAGTAGTATAGGGACAGCCCATGAAGCTTTCTTT; CDR3aa: CASSIGTAHEAFF
d_gene: NA; v_gene: TRBV19; len: 16; j_gene: TRBJ1-3; abundance: NA; CDR3nt: TGTGCCAGTAGTATAGGCTACCGGGCGGGAGGAAACACCATATATTTT; CDR3aa: CASSIGYRAGGNTIYF
d_gene: NA; v_gene: TRBV30; len: 12; j_gene: TRBJ1-1; abundance: NA; CDR3nt: TGTGCCTGGAGTGTGGGGCCACCTGGGGCTTTCTTT; CDR3aa: CAWSVGPPGAFF
d_gene: NA; v_gene: TRBV6-6; len: 11; j_gene: TRBJ2-1; abundance: NA; CDR3nt: TGTGCCAGCAGTCACAACAATGAGCAGTTCTTC; CDR3aa: CASSHNNEQFF
d_gene: TRBD1; v_gene: TRBV6-5; len: 13; j_gene: TRBJ1-5; abundance: NA; CDR3nt: TGTGCCAGCAGTTTGACAGGGGACCAGCCCCAGCATTTT; CDR3aa: CASSLTGDQPQHF
d_gene: NA; v_gene: TRBV7-6; len: 13; j_gene: TRBJ1-1; abundance: NA; CDR3nt: TGTGCCAGCAGCGCGGACAGGAACACTGAAGCTTTCTTT; CDR3aa: CASSADRNTEAFF
d_gene: NA; v_gene: TRBV3-1/TRBV3-2; len: 17; j_gene: TRBJ1-3; abundance: once; CDR3nt: TGTGCCAGCAGCCAAGTTAGACCGACATTCTCTGGAAACACCATATATTTT; CDR3aa: CASSQVRPTFSGNTIYF
d_gene: TRBD2; v_gene: TRBV6-5; len: 15; j_gene: TRBJ2-1; abundance: NA; CDR3nt: TGTGCCAGCAAAGATAAGCGGGGGGGCCGGAATGAGCAGTTCTTC; CDR3aa: CASKDKRGGRNEQFF
d_gene: TRBD1; v_gene: TRBV2; len: 12; j_gene: TRBJ1-1; abundance: NA; CDR3nt: TGTGCCAGCGGGACAGGCTTTCTTGAAGCTTTCTTT; CDR3aa: CASGTGFLEAFF
d_gene: NA; v_gene: TRBV11-2; len: 15; j_gene: TRBJ1-4; abundance: NA; CDR3nt: TGTGCCAGCAGCCCGGACGGGGTACTTAATGAAAAACTGTTTTTT; CDR3aa: CASSPDGVLNEKLFF
d_gene: NA; v_gene: TRBV7-3; len: 14; j_gene: TRBJ1-1; abundance: once; CDR3nt: TGTGCCAGCAGCTTAAACAGTATGAACACTGAAGCTTTCTTT; CDR3aa: CASSLNSMNTEAFF
d_gene: TRBD1; v_gene: TRBV5-1; len: 12; j_gene: TRBJ2-5; abundance: once; CDR3nt: TGCGCCAGCAGCACACAGGGGGAGACCCAGTACTTC; CDR3aa: CASSTQGETQYF
d_gene: NA; v_gene: TRBV6-1; len: 13; j_gene: TRBJ1-2; abundance: NA; CDR3nt: TGTGCCAGCAGTGAAATCCTGGGAGGCGGCTACACCTTC; CDR3aa: CASSEILGGGYTF